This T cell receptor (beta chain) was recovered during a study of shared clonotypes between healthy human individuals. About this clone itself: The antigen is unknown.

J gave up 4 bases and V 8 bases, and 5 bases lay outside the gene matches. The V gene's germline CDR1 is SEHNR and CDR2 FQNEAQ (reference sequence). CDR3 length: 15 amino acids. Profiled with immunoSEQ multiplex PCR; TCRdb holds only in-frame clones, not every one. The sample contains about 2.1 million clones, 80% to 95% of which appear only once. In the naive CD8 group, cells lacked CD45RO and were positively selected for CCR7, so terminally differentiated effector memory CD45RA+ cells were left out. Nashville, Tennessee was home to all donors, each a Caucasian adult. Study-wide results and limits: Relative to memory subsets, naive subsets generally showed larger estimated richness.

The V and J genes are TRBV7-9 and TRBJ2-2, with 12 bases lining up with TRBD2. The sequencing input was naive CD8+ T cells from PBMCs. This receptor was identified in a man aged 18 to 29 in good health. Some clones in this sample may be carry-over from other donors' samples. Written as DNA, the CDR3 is TGTGCCAGCGCGACTAGCGGGAGTGCCACCGGGGAGCTGTTTTTT. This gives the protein CASATSGSATGELFF.